This T cell receptor beta chain was retrieved from a study of T cells in Graves' hyperthyroidism and ophthalmopathy. At the level of the study: Peripheral blood was acquired at first diagnosis, ahead of any therapy whatsoever.

In its sample, this clonotype was seen many times. Its specificity is not known. The study's findings and limits: The model foresaw ophthalmopathy a median about 6.1 months prior to onset.

Those patients with uncontrolled infection, other autoimmune disease, pregnancy or lactation were excluded. It was around 10 ml of fresh peripheral blood that supplied the PBMCs. RNA transcripts were the template for amplifying TCR beta CDR3 regions. A first-round RT-PCR of the TCR CDR3 used the HTBI primer set. A single record per CDR3 protein comes from TCRdb applying MiXCR to the multiplex PCR reads. In the table there are around 350,000 distinct CDR3 sequences, 15% to 17% of which are singletons. This clonotype was obtained from a woman under 30 with Graves' hyperthyroidism that later progressed to Graves' ophthalmopathy. Source material: blood.

CDR3 loop: CSARDGETNQPQHF. The CDR3 bases are TGCAGTGCTAGAGACGGGGAAACAAATCAGCCCCAGCATTTT. The rearrangement links TRBV20-1 to TRBJ1-5; D is uncertain. Between the trimmed V and J ends, which lost 0 bases and 4 bases, there was a span of 10 bases. The germline V gene encodes CDR1 DFQATT and CDR2 SNEGSKA (reference sequence). The CDR3 loop spans 14 amino acids.